The 20 T cell receptor beta chains below were found in one sample sequenced in a study of CD8 T cells in Susac syndrome. Random-hexamer reverse transcription was applied to 0.5 to 1 ug RNA. MiXCR, applied by TCRdb to the immunoSEQ multiplex PCR reads, yields one record per CDR3 protein. The sample consists of some 450,000 distinct CDR3 sequences, approximately 85% of them appearing once. The sequencing input was CD8+ T cells from PBMCs. The receptors shown here come from a human donor with multiple sclerosis.

The J gene is TRBJ2-1, the V gene TRBV30; the match to TRBD1 covers 7 bases. CDR1 is GTSNPN, CDR2 SVGIG, per germline (reference sequence). The CDR3 is made up of 14 amino acids. Trimming at V came to 8 bases and at J to 5 bases, leaving 12 bases not matched to a gene. The CDR3 coding sequence is TGTGCCGGTACGACAGGGATCGGCCACAATGAGCAGTTCTTC. Amino acid sequence: CAGTTGIGHNEQFF.

The genes are TRBV10-3 and TRBJ1-4; TRBD1 agrees at 7 bases. The CDR3 consists of 14 residues. V shed 1 base, J shed 6 bases, and the junction held 2 bases outside the gene matches. Germline lookup yields CDR1 ENHRY and CDR2 SYGVKD. The CDR3 bases are TGTGCCATCAGTGAGTGGCAGGGGGATGAAAAACTGTTTTTT. As protein: CAISEWQGDEKLFF.

The chain is built from TRBV5-6 and TRBJ2-7; 12 positions agree with TRBD2. Per the germline V gene, CDR1 is SGHDT and CDR2 is YYEEEE. Losses at the gene ends were 6 bases for V and 1 base for J; bases not matched to a gene: 5. CDR3 length equals 15 residues. For the CDR3, the DNA is TGTGCCAGCACGCACCTAGCGGGAGGGTCCTACGAGCAGTACTTC. It translates to CASTHLAGGSYEQYF. Looking up the rest from reference TRBV5-6 and TRBJ2-7 gives the full variable domain: DAGVTQSPTHLIKTRGQQVTLRCSPKSGHDTVSWYQQALGQGPQFIFQYYEEEERQRGNFPDRFSGHQFPNYSSELNVNALLLGDSALYLCASTHLAGGSYEQYFGPGTRLTVT.

V is TRBV27 and J is TRBJ2-3; D possibly corresponds to TRBD2 (6 bases). The CDR3 consists of 16 residues. Germline V CDR1 and CDR2: MNHEY, SMNVEV (reference sequence). Trimming left V 1 base short and J 0 bases short, with 11 bases between. The CDR3 DNA reads as TGTGCCAGCAGTTTATGGGCAGGGACTAGCACAGATACGCAGTATTTT. Encoded protein: CASSLWAGTSTDTQYF.

This chain uses TRBV12-5 with TRBJ1-2, with D perhaps matching TRBD1 (5 bases). The CDR3 has 14 amino acids. Germline CDR1 is LGHNT and CDR2 is FRNRAP. The V end was cut by 0 bases, the J end by 4 bases, with 9 bases between. CDR3 in amino acids: CASGLVGASYGYTF. As DNA, the CDR3 is TGTGCTAGTGGTTTGGTAGGGGCATCCTATGGCTACACCTTC. The full variable domain, with the rest looked up from reference TRBV12-5 and TRBJ1-2, is DARVTQTPRHKVTEMGQEVTMRCQPILGHNTVFWYRQTMMQGLELLAYFRNRAPLDDSGMPKDRFSAEMPDATLATLKIQPSEPRDSAVYFCASGLVGASYGYTFGSGTRLTVV.

This chain joins TRBV12-3 or TRBV12-4 and TRBJ1-2; 9 bases align to TRBD1. J was trimmed by 7 bases and V by 5 bases; bases with no gene match: 11. The CDR3 loop spans 15 amino acids. Here the CDR3 DNA reads TGTGCCAGCAGTCCGGAGACAGGGGGGTACGGTGGCTACACCTTC. It is translated as CASSPETGGYGGYTF.

This rearrangement joins TRBV6-1 to TRBJ2-3, with D possibly TRBD1 on 6 matching bases. V lost 0 bases and J 1 base, leaving 14 bases between the germline ends. This CDR3 region has 17 residues. Germline V gene lookup returns CDR1 MNHNS and CDR2 SASEGT. The CDR3 loop reads CASSEAWQGLGTDTQYF. Written as DNA, the CDR3 is TGTGCCAGCAGTGAAGCGTGGCAGGGGTTAGGCACAGATACGCAGTATTTT.

The CDR3 nucleotides read TGTGCCAGCTCACAACGGGACAGACCCTACGAGCAGTACTTC. As protein: CASSQRDRPYEQYF. The chain carries TRBV18 and TRBJ2-7, with TRBD1 matching 7 bases. CDR1 KGHSH and CDR2 LQKENI come from the germline V gene. V was pared by 4 bases and J by 2 bases, with 5 bases of the junction left unmatched. The CDR3 runs 14 residues.

This chain links TRBV10-3 with TRBJ2-7, with 10 positions matching TRBD1. Germline V lookup: CDR1 ENHRY, CDR2 SYGVKD. The CDR3 is made up of 15 amino acids. V trimming: 0 bases; J trimming: 3 bases; junction bases outside the gene matches: 2. This chain's CDR3 is CAISESGTGDYEQYF. The DNA for the CDR3 is TGTGCCATCAGTGAGTCCGGGACAGGGGACTACGAGCAGTACTTC.

This chain connects TRBV6-1 to TRBJ1-5; D gene unclear. The CDR3 spans 14 residues. The germline V gene encodes CDR1 MNHNS and CDR2 SASEGT. Trimming left V 5 bases short and J 11 bases short, with 19 bases between. CDR3 in amino acids: CASSQEGGPGAQHF. In DNA, the CDR3 is TGTGCCAGCAGTCAGGAGGGAGGTCCCGGGGCCCAGCATTTT.

The genes are TRBV15 and TRBJ1-1, with D uncertain. V was pared by 3 bases and J by 1 base, with 6 bases between. Germline assignment: CDR1 LNHNV and CDR2 YYDKDF (reference sequence). CDR3 length: 13 residues. For the CDR3, the DNA is TGTGCCACCAGCAGGAACTCGAACACTGAAGCTTTCTTT. This sequence encodes CATSRNSNTEAFF. The full variable domain, in which reference TRBV15 and TRBJ1-1 provide the parts outside the CDR3, is DAMVIQNPRYQVTQFGKPVTLSCSQTLNHNVMYWYQQKSSQAPKLLFHYYDKDFNNEADTPDNFQSRRPNTSFCFLDIRSPGLGDTAMYLCATSRNSNTEAFFGQGTRLTVV.

The chain uses TRBV28 and TRBJ2-1; 14 bases align to TRBD2. The V segment lost 5 bases and the J segment 0 bases; nucleotides outside the gene matches: 3. Germline V lookup: CDR1 MDHEN, CDR2 SYDVKM. This CDR3 is built from 17 residues. The CDR3 is CASSTGTSGSSYNEQFF. Here the CDR3 DNA reads TGTGCCAGCAGTACCGGGACTAGCGGGAGCTCCTACAATGAGCAGTTCTTC.

The chain links TRBV19 to TRBJ2-1, with D possibly called TRBD1 or TRBD2 (6 bases each). The germline V and J ends were trimmed by 5 bases and 0 bases, with 14 bases remaining between them. Germline assignment: CDR1 LNHDA and CDR2 SQIVND (reference sequence). The CDR3 loop spans 16 amino acids. The CDR3 region is CASSGPEGDSYNEQFF. The CDR3 nucleotides are TGTGCCAGTAGTGGCCCGGAGGGGGACTCCTACAATGAGCAGTTCTTC.

A few counts support this clonotype. The gene calls are TRBV5-6 and TRBJ2-3, with 9 nucleotides matching TRBD2. The CDR3 length is 15 residues. The V and J ends lost 3 bases and 6 bases, in that order; junction bases with no gene match: 8. Germline V gives CDR1 SGHDT, CDR2 YYEEEE. For the CDR3, the DNA is TGTGCCAGCAGCTGGGTAGCGGGGGCCCAGGATACGCAGTATTTT. Residues: CASSWVAGAQDTQYF.

V usage is TRBV6-1 and J usage is TRBJ2-7; D ambiguous. The length of the CDR3 is 15 residues. The germline V gene has CDR1 MNHNS and CDR2 SASEGT. V lost 2 bases and J 0 bases, leaving 11 bases between the germline ends. The CDR3 sequence: CASSERTVSSYEQYF. The CDR3 DNA is TGTGCCAGCAGTGAAAGAACGGTTAGCTCCTACGAGCAGTACTTC.

The chain carries TRBV2 and TRBJ1-1; unclear D gene. V was shortened by 5 bases and J by 4 bases, with 8 bases between the two germline ends. Germline CDR1 SNHLY, CDR2 FYNNEI. CDR3 length: 12 amino acids. CDR3 region: CASSQSTTEAFF. The DNA of the CDR3 is TGTGCCAGCAGTCAATCTACCACTGAAGCTTTCTTT.

The chain has TRBV21-1 and TRBJ2-7; the table names TRBD1, a call not compared with the DNA. TRBV21-1 is marked as a pseudogene. This CDR3 has 14 residues. This CDR3 reads CASSTPGLFYEQYF. CDR3 sequence (DNA): TGTGCCAGCAGCACCCCGGGCTTGTTCTACGAGCAGTACTTC.

This chain links TRBV28 with TRBJ1-3, with D possibly matching TRBD1 (6 bases). Trimming removed 4 bases from V and 2 bases from J, with 18 bases in between. This CDR3 is 17 amino acids long. Germline V lookup: CDR1 MDHEN, CDR2 SYDVKM. The CDR3 DNA reads TGTGCCAGCAGTTCCTCATTGAGGGGGAGGGCTGGAAACACCATATATTTT. It specifies CASSSSLRGRAGNTIYF.

V gene TRBV27 combines with J gene TRBJ2-5; maybe TRBD2 (6 bases). Trimming removed 2 bases at V and 2 bases at J, with 15 bases between. CDR1 and CDR2 from the germline V gene are MNHEY and SMNVEV (reference sequence). The CDR3 loop spans 16 amino acids. DNA for the CDR3: TGTGCCAGCAGTTTAAAAGGGGACTGGGTACAAGAGACCCAGTACTTC. Residues: CASSLKGDWVQETQYF.

The rearrangement joins TRBV4-1 to TRBJ1-1; a weak D match, TRBD1 (6 bases). The CDR3 spans 15 residues. Germline-derived CDR1 and CDR2 are MGHRA and YSYEKL. Trimming removed 5 bases from V and 4 bases from J, with 17 bases in between. This CDR3 reads CASSYPRSGATEAFF. The CDR3 coding sequence is TGCGCCAGCAGCTACCCAAGGTCAGGGGCCACTGAAGCTTTCTTT.